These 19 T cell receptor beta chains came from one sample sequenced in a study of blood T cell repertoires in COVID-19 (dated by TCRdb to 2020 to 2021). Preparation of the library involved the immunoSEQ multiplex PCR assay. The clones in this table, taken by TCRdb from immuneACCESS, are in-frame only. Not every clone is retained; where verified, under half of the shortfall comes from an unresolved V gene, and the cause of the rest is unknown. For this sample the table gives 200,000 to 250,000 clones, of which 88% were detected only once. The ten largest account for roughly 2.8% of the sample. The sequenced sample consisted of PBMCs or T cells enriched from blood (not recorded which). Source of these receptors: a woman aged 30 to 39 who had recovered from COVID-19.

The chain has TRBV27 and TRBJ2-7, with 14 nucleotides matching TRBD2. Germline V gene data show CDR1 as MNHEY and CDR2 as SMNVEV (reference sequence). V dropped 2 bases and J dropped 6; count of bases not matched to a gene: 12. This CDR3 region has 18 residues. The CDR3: CASSLGPGLAGGRGEQYF. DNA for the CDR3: TGTGCCAGCAGTTTAGGGCCTGGACTAGCGGGGGGCCGCGGCGAGCAGTACTTC.

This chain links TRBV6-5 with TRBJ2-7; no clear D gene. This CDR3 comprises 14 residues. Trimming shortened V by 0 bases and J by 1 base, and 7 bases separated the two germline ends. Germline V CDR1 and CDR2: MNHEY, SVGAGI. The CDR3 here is CASSYSPGSYEQYF. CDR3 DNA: TGTGCCAGCAGTTACTCGCCGGGTTCCTACGAGCAGTACTTC.

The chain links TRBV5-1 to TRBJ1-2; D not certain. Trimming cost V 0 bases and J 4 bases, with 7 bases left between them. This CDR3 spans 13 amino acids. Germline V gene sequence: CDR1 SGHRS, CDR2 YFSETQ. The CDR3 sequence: CASSLDSFYGYTF. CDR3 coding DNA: TGCGCCAGCAGCTTGGACAGTTTCTATGGCTACACCTTC. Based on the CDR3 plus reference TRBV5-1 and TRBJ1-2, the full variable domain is KAGVTQTPRYLIKTRGQQVTLSCSPISGHRSVSWYQQTPGQGLQFLFEYFSETQRNKGNFPGRFSGRQFSNSRSEMNVSTLELGDSALYLCASSLDSFYGYTFGSGTRLTVV.

CDR3 sequence (DNA): TGCGCCAGCAGCTCCGGGACAGGGACACAAGAGACCCAGTACTTC. Translating gives CASSSGTGTQETQYF. The rearrangement uses TRBV4-3 and TRBJ2-5, with TRBD1 matching 9 bases. Germline V lookup: CDR1 LGHNA, CDR2 YSLEER. V dropped 5 bases and J dropped 2; count of bases not matched to a gene: 6. CDR3 length equals 15 residues.

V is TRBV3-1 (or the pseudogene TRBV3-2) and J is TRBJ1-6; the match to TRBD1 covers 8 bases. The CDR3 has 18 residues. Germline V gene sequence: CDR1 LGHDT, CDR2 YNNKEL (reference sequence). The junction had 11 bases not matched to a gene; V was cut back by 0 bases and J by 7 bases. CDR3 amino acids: CASSQDQTGVPLNSPLHF. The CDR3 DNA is TGTGCCAGCAGCCAAGACCAGACAGGGGTCCCCCTGAATTCACCCCTCCACTTT.

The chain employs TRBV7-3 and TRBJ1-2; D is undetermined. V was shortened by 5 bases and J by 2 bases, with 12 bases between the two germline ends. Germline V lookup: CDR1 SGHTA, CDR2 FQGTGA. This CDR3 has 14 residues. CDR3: CASSHTPGNYGYTF. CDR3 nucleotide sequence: TGTGCCAGCAGCCATACTCCCGGGAACTATGGCTACACCTTC.

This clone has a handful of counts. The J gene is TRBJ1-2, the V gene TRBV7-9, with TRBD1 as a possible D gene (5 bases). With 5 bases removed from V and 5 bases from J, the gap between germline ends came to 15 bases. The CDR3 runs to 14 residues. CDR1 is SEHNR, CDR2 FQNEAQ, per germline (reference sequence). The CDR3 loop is CASSAITGVYGYTF. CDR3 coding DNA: TGTGCCAGCAGCGCAATTACAGGTGTATATGGCTACACCTTC.

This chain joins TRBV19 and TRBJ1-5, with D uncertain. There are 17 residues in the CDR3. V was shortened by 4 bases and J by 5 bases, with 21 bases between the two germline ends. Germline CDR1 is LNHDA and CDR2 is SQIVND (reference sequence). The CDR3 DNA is TGTGCCAGTAGTACTGGCCTCAGCAGGACTTATTATCAGCCCCAGCATTTT. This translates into CASSTGLSRTYYQPQHF.

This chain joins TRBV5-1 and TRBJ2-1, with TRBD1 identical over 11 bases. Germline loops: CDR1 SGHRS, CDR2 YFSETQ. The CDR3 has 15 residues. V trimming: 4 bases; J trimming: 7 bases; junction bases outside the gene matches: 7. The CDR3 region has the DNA TGCGCCAGCAGCACAGGACAGGGGGCTAGTAATGAGCAGTTCTTC. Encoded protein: CASSTGQGASNEQFF.

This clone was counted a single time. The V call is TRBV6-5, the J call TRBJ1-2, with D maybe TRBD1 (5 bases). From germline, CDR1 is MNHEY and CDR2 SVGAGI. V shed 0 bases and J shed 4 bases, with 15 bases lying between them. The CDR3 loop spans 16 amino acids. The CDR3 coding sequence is TGTGCCAGCAGTTACTCGATGGGGCGGCGGTCCTATGGCTACACCTTC. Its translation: CASSYSMGRRSYGYTF.

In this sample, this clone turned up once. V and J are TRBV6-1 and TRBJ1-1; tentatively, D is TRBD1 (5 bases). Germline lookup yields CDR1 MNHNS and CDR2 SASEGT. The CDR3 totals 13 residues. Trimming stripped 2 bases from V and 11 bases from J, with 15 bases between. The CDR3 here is CASSEPGPRGAFF. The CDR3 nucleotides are TGTGCCAGCAGTGAACCGGGACCGCGGGGGGCTTTCTTT.

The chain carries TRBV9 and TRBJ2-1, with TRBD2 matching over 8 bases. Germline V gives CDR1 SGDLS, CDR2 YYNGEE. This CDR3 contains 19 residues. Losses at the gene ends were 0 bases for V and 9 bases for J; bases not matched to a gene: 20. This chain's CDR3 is CASSVAKGVSGALGGEQFF. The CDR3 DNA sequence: TGTGCCAGCAGCGTAGCTAAAGGGGTTAGCGGGGCCCTTGGGGGTGAGCAGTTCTTC.

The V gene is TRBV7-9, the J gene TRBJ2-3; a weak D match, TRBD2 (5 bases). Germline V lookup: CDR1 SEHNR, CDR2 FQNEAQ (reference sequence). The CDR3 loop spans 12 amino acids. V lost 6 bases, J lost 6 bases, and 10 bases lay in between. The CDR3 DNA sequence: TGTGCCAGCAGAAACAGAGGGGATACGCAGTATTTT. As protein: CASRNRGDTQYF.

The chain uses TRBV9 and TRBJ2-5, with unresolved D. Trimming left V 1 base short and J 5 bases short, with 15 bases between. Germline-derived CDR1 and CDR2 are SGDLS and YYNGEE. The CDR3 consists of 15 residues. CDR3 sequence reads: CASSVLALRSETQYF. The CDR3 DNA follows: TGTGCCAGCAGCGTATTAGCCCTGCGTTCGGAGACCCAGTACTTC.

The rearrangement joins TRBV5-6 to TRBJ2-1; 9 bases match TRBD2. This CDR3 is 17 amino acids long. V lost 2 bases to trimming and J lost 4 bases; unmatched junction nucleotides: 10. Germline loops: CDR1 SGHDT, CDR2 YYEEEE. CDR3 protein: CASSLYRASGVYNEQFF. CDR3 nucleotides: TGTGCCAGCAGCTTATATCGGGCTAGCGGGGTTTACAATGAGCAGTTCTTC. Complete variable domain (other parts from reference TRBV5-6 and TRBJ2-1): DAGVTQSPTHLIKTRGQQVTLRCSPKSGHDTVSWYQQALGQGPQFIFQYYEEEERQRGNFPDRFSGHQFPNYSSELNVNALLLGDSALYLCASSLYRASGVYNEQFFGPGTRLTVL.

This chain's CDR3 is CASRPHDSYNSPLHF. The CDR3 DNA follows: TGTGCAAGTCGCCCCCACGACAGTTATAATTCACCCCTCCACTTT. The chain is built from TRBV12-2 and TRBJ1-6; the table's D call TRBD1 went unverified against the DNA. TRBV12-2 is designated a pseudogene. The CDR3 runs 15 residues.

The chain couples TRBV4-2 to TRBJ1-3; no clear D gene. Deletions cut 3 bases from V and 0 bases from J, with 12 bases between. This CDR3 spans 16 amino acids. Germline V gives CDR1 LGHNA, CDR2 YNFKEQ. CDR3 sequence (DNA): TGTGCCAGCAGCCAGCCCGAAGGAGGCTCTGGAAACACCATATATTTT. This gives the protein CASSQPEGGSGNTIYF.

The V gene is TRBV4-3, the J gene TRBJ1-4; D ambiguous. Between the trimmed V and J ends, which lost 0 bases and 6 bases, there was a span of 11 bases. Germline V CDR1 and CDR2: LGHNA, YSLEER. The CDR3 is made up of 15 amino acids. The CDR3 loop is CASSQERVLYEKLFF. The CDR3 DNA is TGCGCCAGCAGCCAAGAGCGGGTATTGTATGAAAAACTGTTTTTT.

DNA for the CDR3: TGTGCCAGCAGCGTGCAAGCTAGCGGGGGGCGGAATGAGCAGTTCTTC. It specifies CASSVQASGGRNEQFF. The J gene is TRBJ2-1, the V gene TRBV9; 11 bases align to TRBD2. Germline CDR1 and CDR2: SGDLS and YYNGEE. V shed 2 bases and J 7 bases; nucleotides not matched to a gene: 8. This CDR3 contains 16 residues.